This TCR beta chain was obtained from a study of T cell repertoires in cytomegalovirus infection. Study-level background: Public TCR beta signatures provided an indication of both CMV infection and a matching HLA type. Study-level results: HLA-C-restricted, CMV-specific TCR beta clonotypes were dominant ex vivo. Cumulative frequency (of public TCR beta family members) identified carriers of CMV plus the relevant HLA.

TCRdb re-called the reads through MiXCR, storing one row per CDR3 protein. The sample has about 530,000 distinct CDR3 sequences, around a quarter seen once. A remark on this clonotype: Its specificity is unknown.

In germline, CDR1 is DFQATT, CDR2 SNEGSKA (reference sequence). Losses at the gene ends were 0 bases for V and 2 bases for J; bases not matched to a gene: 2. This CDR3 region has 15 residues. The clonotype comes from a human donor in good health (CMV status not recorded). Some clones in this sample may be carry-over from other donors' samples. The sequencing input was PBMCs. This rearrangement joins TRBV20-1 to TRBJ2-3, with 10 nucleotides matching TRBD2. CDR3 sequence: CSARDTSGNTDTQYF. For the CDR3, the DNA is TGCAGTGCTAGAGATACTAGCGGGAACACAGATACGCAGTATTTT.